This T cell receptor beta chain comes out of a study of T cells in localized non-small cell lung cancer. The method was immunoSEQ multiplex PCR; TCRdb's version includes in-frame clones alone and lacks a portion of them. The data contain some 30,000 clones, about 90% of them singletons. This CDR3 comprises 13 residues. V lost 4 bases and J lost 10; bases outside the gene matches: 9. Per germline, CDR1 SGHDT and CDR2 YYEEEE. This chain joins TRBV5-6 and TRBJ2-3; 7 nucleotides line up with TRBD2. This receptor was identified in a man between 35 and 75 years old with stage II lung adenocarcinoma. Sequenced material: PBMCs, taken before any cancer treatment. The CDR3 DNA is TGTGCCAGCAGCCCCATCCGGGACTACTCGCAGTATTTT. Translation: CASSPIRDYSQYF. Full variable domain (rest looked up from reference TRBV5-6 and TRBJ2-3): DAGVTQSPTHLIKTRGQQVTLRCSPKSGHDTVSWYQQALGQGPQFIFQYYEEEERQRGNFPDRFSGHQFPNYSSELNVNALLLGDSALYLCASSPIRDYSQYFGPGTRLTVL.